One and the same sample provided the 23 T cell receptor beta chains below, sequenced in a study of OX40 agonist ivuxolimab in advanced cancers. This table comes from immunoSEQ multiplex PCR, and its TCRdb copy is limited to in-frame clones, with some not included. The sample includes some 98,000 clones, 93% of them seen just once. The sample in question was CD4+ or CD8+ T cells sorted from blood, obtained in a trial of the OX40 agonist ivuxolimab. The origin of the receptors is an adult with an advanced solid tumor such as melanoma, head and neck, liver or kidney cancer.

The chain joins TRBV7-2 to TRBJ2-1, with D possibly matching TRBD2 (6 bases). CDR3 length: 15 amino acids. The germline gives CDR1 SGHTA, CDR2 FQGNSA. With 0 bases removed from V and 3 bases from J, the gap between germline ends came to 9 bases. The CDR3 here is CASSLALGGYNEQFF. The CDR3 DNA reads TGTGCCAGCAGCTTAGCGCTCGGGGGCTACAATGAGCAGTTCTTC.

In DNA, the CDR3 is TGTGCCAGCAGCTTAGACAGGGACTTCAATCAGCCCCAGCATTTT. It codes for CASSLDRDFNQPQHF. J is TRBJ1-5 and V is TRBV7-9, with D perhaps TRBD1 (6 bases). CDR1 and CDR2 (germline): SEHNR, FQNEAQ (reference sequence). This CDR3 spans 15 amino acids. With 1 base removed from V and 3 bases from J, the gap between germline ends came to 10 bases.

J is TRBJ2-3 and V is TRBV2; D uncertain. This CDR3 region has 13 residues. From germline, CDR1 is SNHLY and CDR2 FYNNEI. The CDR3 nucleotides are TGTGGGAGTTTAACTACCCGCACAGATACGCAGTATTTT. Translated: CGSLTTRTDTQYF.

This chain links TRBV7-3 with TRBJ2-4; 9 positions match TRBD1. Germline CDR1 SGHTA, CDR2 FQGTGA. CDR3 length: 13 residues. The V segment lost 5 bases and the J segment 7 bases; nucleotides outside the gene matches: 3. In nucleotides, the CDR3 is TGTGCCAGCAGCATTGGACAGGGGAACATTCAGTACTTC. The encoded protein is CASSIGQGNIQYF.

The CDR3 DNA reads TGTGCCTGGACCCGGACAGGGACAAACATTCAGTACTTC. The encoded protein is CAWTRTGTNIQYF. The J gene is TRBJ2-4, the V gene TRBV30, with 8 bases that match TRBD1. CDR1 GTSNPN and CDR2 SVGIG come from the germline V gene (reference sequence). Losses at the gene ends were 4 bases for V and 6 bases for J; bases not matched to a gene: 5. CDR3 length: 13 amino acids.

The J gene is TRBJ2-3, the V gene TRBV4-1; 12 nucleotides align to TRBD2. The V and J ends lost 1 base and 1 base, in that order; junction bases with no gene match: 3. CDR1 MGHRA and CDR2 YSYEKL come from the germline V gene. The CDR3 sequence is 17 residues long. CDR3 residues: CASSQGRTSGGTDTQYF. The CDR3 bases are TGCGCCAGCAGCCAAGGTCGGACTAGCGGGGGCACAGATACGCAGTATTTT.

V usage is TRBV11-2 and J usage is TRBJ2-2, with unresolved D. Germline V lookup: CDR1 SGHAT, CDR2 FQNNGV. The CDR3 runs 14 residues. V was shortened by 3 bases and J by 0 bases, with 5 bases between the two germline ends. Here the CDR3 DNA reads TGTGCCAGCAGCTTTAAAGCGAACACCGGGGAGCTGTTTTTT. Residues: CASSFKANTGELFF. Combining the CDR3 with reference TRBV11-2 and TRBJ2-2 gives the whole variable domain EAGVAQSPRYKIIEKRQSVAFWCNPISGHATLYWYQQILGQGPKLLIQFQNNGVVDDSQLPKDRFSAERLKGVDSTLKIQPAKLEDSAVYLCASSFKANTGELFFGEGSRLTVL.

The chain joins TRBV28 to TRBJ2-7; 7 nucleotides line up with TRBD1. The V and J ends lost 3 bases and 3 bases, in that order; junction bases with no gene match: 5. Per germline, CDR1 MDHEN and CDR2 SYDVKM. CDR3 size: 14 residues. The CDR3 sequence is CASSFVDRVYEQYF. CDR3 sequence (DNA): TGTGCCAGCAGTTTCGTAGACAGGGTCTACGAGCAGTACTTC. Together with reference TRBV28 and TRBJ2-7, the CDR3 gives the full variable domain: DVKVTQSSRYLVKRTGEKVFLECVQDMDHENMFWYRQDPGLGLRLIYFSYDVKMKEKGDIPEGYSVSREKKERFSLILESASTNQTSMYLCASSFVDRVYEQYFGPGTRLTVT.

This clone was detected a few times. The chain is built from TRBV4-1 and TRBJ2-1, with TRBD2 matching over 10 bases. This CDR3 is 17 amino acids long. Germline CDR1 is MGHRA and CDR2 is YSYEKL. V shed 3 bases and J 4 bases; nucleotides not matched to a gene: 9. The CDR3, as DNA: TGCGCCAGCAGCCAGTTCTTCGGACTAGCGGTATACAATGAGCAGTTCTTC. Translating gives CASSQFFGLAVYNEQFF.

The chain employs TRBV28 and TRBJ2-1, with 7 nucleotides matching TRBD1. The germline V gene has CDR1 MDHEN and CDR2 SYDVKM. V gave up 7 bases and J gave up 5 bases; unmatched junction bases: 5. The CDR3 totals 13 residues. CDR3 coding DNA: TGTGCCAGCAACCACGGGACAGACAATGAGCAGTTCTTC. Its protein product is CASNHGTDNEQFF. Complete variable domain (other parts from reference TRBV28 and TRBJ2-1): DVKVTQSSRYLVKRTGEKVFLECVQDMDHENMFWYRQDPGLGLRLIYFSYDVKMKEKGDIPEGYSVSREKKERFSLILESASTNQTSMYLCASNHGTDNEQFFGPGTRLTVL.

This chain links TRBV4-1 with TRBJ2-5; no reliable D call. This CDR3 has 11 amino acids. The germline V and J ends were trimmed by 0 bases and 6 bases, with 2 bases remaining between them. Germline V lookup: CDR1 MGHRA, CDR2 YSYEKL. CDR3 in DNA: TGCGCCAGCAGCCAAGATCAGACCCAGTACTTC. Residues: CASSQDQTQYF.

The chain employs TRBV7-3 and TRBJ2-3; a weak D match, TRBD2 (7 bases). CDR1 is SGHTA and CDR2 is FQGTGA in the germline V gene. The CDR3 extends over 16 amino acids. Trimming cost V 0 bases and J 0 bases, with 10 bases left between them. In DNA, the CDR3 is TGTGCCAGCAGCTTAACAAGGGGGGGCAGCACAGATACGCAGTATTTT. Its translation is CASSLTRGGSTDTQYF.

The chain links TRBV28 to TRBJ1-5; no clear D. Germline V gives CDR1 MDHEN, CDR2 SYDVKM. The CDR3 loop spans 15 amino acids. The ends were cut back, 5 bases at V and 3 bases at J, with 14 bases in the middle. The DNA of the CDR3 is TGTGCCAGCAGTCCACCACGGGCGGTCAATCAGCCCCAGCATTTT. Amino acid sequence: CASSPPRAVNQPQHF.

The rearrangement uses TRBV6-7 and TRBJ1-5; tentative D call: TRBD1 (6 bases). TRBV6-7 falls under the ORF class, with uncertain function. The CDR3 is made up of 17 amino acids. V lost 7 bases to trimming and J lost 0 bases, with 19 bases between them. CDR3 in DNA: TGTGCCAGCACCACCCGAGGACAGAAGAATAGCAATCAGCCCCAGCATTTT. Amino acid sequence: CASTTRGQKNSNQPQHF.

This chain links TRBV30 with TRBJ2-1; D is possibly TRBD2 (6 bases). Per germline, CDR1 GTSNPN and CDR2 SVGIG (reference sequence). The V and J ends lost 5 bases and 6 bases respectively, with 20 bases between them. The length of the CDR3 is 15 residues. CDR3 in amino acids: CAWSEGLARGNEQFF. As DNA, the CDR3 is TGTGCCTGGTCCGAGGGTCTAGCGCGAGGCAATGAGCAGTTCTTC.

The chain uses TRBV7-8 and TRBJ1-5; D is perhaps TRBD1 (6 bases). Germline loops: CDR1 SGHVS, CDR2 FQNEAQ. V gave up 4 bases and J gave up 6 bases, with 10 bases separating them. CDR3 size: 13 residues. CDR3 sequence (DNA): TGTGCCAGCAGCTACAGGGAAGGTCAGCCCCAGCATTTT. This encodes CASSYREGQPQHF.

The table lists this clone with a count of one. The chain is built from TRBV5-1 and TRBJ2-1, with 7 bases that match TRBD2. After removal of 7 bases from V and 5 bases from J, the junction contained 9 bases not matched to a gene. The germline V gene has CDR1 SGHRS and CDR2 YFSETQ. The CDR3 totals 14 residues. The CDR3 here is CASSLARGNNEQFF. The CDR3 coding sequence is TGCGCCAGCTCACTAGCGCGAGGTAACAATGAGCAGTTCTTC.

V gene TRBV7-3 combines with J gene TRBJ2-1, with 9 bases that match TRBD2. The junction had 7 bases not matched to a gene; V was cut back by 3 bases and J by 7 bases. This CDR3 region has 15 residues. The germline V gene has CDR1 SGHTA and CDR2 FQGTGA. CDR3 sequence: CASSFRRGGPNEQFF. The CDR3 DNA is TGTGCCAGCAGCTTCCGGCGGGGGGGCCCGAATGAGCAGTTCTTC.

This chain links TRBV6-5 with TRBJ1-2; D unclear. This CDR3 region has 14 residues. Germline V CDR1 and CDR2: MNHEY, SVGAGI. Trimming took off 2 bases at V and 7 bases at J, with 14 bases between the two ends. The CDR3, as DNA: TGTGCCAGCAGTTACCTGTCCGGGGTCGGTGGCTACACCTTC. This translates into CASSYLSGVGGYTF.

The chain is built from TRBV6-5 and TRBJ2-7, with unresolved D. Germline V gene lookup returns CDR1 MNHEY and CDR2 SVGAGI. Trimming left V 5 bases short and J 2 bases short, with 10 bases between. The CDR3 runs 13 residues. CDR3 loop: CASSKFGTYEQYV. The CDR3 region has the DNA TGTGCCAGCAGTAAGTTCGGTACCTACGAGCAGTACGTC.

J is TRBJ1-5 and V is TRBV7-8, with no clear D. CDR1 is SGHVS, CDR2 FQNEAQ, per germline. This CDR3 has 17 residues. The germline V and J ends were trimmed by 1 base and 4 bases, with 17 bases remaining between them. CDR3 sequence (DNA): TGTGCCAGCAGCTTAGAAGGGTGGGAGGGAATGAATCAGCCCCAGCATTTT. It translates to CASSLEGWEGMNQPQHF.

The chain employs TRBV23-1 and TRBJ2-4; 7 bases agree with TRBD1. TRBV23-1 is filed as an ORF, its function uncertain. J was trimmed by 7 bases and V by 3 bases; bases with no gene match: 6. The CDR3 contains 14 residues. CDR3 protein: CASSQYRGGNIQYF. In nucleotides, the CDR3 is TGCGCCAGCAGTCAGTACAGGGGTGGGAACATTCAGTACTTC.

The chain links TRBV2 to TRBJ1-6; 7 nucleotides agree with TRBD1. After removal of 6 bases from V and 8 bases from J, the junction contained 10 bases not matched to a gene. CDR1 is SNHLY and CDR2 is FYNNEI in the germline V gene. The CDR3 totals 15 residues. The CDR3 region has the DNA TGTGCCAGCAGCGCCGACAGGGCTGTTTATTCACCCCTCCACTTT. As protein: CASSADRAVYSPLHF.